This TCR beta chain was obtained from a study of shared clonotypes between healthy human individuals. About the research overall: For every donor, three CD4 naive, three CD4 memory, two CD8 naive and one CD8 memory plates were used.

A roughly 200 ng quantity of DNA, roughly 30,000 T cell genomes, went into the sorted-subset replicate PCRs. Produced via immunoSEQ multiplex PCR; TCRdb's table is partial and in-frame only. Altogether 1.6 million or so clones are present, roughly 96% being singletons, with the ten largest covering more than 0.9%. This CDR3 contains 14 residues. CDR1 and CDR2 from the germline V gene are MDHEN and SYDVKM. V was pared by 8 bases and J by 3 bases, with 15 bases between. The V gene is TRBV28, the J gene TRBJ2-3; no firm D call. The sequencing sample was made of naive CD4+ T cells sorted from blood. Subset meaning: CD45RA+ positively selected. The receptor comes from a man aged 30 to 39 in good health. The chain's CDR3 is CASQKGGVTDTQYF. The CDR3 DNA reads TGTGCCAGCCAAAAGGGCGGAGTTACAGATACGCAGTATTTT.